Listed below are T cell receptor beta chains from one sample, sequenced in a study of spatial heterogeneity in lung cancer. TCRdb re-called the 5' RACE reads through MiXCR, storing one row per CDR3 protein. The data contain thousands of distinct CDR3 sequences, over 6.5% of them singletons. The sample was lung tumor tissue, taken at surgery. The receptors derive from a female donor with early-stage non-small cell lung cancer. Both conserved end residues are part of each CDR3. A D gene is named only where the DNA matches it firmly. Size is stated for part of the rows, as once, few or many counts, or as a class when the clone is expanded.

size | J | D | V | DNA | CDR3
many | TRBJ2-2 | NA | TRBV11-2 | TGTGCCAGCAGCTTAGTGGCGGGGTCGAACACCGGGGAGCTGTTTTTT | CASSLVAGSNTGELFF
NA | TRBJ2-1 | TRBD2 | TRBV3-1 | TGTGCCAGCAGCCAGAACCGATGGGGGGGCTCCTACAATGAGCAGTTCTTC | CASSQNRWGGSYNEQFF
NA | TRBJ2-2 | NA | TRBV7-8 | TGTGCCAGCAGCTTAGCCCCGGGGTTCGGGAGACTGAACACCGGGGAGCTGTTTTTT | CASSLAPGFGRLNTGELFF
many | TRBJ2-3 | TRBD2 | TRBV5-1 | TGCGCCAGCAGCATATCTCTAGCGGGAGTAAGTGCAGATACGCAGTATTTT | CASSISLAGVSADTQYF
many | TRBJ2-5 | NA | TRBV7-2 | TGTGCCAGCAGCTTAGGGCGGTACCAAGAGACCCAGTACTTC | CASSLGRYQETQYF
medium-sized | TRBJ1-6 | NA | TRBV7-9 | TGTGCCAGCAGCTTGGACATGTTCAATTCACCCCTCCACTTT | CASSLDMFNSPLHF
many | TRBJ2-3 | TRBD1 | TRBV7-3 | TGTGCCAGCAGCCGGGGACAGGGCGACACAGATACGCAGTATTTT | CASSRGQGDTDTQYF
many | TRBJ2-1 | TRBD2 | TRBV11-2 | TGTGCCAGCAGCTTCTCGGGACTAGCGGGAGGGAATGAGCAGTTCTTC | CASSFSGLAGGNEQFF
NA | TRBJ2-2 | NA | TRBV29-1 | TGCAGCGTTGACATACAGGGAACCGGGGAGCTGTTTTTT | CSVDIQGTGELFF
medium-sized | TRBJ2-2 | NA | TRBV6-2/TRBV6-3 | TGTGCCAGCAGCTTACTGCACGCGAACACCGGGGAGCTGTTTTTT | CASSLLHANTGELFF